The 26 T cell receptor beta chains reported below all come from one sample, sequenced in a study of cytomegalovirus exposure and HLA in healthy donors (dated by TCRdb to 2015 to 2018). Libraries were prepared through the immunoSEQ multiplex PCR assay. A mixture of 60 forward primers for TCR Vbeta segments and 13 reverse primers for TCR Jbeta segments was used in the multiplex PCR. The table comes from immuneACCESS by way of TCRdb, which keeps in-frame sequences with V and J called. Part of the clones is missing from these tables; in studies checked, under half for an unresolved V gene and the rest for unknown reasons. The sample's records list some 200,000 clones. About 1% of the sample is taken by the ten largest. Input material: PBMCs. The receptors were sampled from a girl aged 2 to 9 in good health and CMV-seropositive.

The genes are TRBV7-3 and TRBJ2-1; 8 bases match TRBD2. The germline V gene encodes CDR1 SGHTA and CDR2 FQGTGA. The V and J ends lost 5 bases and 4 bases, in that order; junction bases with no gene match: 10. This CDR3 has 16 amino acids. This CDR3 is CASSRPGGVGYNEQFF. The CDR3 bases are TGTGCCAGCAGCCGACCCGGGGGGGTGGGATACAATGAGCAGTTCTTC. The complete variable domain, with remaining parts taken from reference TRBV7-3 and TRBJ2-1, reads GAGVSQTPSNKVTEKGKYVELRCDPISGHTALYWYRQSLGQGPEFLIYFQGTGAADDSGLPNDRFFAVRPEGSVSTLKIQRTERGDSAVYLCASSRPGGVGYNEQFFGPGTRLTVL.

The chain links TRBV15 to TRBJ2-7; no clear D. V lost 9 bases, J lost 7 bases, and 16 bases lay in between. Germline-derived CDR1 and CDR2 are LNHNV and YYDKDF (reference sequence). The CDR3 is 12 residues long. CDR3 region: CATSPSGLEQYF. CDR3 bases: TGTGCCACTAGTCCTAGTGGTCTGGAGCAGTACTTC.

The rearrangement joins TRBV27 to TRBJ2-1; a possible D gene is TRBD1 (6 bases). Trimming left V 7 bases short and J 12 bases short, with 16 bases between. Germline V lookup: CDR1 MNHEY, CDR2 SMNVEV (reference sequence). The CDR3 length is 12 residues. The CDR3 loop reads CASKQGARGQFF. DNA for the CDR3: TGTGCCAGCAAGCAGGGTGCCAGGGGGCAGTTCTTC.

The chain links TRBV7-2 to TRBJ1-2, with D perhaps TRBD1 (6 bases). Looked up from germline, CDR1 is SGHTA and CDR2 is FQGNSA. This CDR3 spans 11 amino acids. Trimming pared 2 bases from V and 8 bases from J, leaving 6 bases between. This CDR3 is CASSLTGGYTF. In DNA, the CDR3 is TGTGCCAGCAGCTTAACAGGGGGCTACACCTTC.

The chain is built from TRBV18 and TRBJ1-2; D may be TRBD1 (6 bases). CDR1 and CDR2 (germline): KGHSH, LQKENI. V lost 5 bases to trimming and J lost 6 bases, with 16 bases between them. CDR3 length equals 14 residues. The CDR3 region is CASSGRGPQDGYTF. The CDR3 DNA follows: TGTGCCAGCTCAGGGCGGGGGCCCCAGGATGGCTACACCTTC.

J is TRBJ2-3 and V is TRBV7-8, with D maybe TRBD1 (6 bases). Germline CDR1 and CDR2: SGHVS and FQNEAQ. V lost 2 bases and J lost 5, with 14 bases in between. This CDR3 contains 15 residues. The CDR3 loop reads CASSLFEGVGDTQYF. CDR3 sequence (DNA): TGTGCCAGCAGCTTATTTGAGGGGGTCGGAGATACGCAGTATTTT.

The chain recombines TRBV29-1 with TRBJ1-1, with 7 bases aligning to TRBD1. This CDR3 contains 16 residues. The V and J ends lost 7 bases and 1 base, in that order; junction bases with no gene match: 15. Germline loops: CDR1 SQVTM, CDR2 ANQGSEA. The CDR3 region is CSAQQGKGSGNTEAFF. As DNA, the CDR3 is TGCAGCGCACAACAGGGGAAGGGTTCGGGGAACACTGAAGCTTTCTTT.

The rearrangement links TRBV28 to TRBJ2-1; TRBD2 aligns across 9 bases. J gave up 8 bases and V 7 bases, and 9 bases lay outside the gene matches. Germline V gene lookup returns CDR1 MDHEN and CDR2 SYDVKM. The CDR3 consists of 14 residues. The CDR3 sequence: CASTASGIGHEQFF. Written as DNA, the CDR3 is TGTGCCAGCACCGCTAGCGGGATTGGACATGAGCAGTTCTTC.

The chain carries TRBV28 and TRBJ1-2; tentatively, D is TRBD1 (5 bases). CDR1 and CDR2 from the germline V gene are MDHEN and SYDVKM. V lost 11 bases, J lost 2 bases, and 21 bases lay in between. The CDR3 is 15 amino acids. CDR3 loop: CAAAGPHPQNYGYTF. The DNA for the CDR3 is TGTGCCGCGGCAGGGCCTCACCCCCAAAACTATGGCTACACCTTC.

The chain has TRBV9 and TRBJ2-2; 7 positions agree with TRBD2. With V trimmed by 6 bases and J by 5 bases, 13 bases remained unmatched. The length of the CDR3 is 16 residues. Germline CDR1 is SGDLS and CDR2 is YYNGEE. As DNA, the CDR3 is TGTGCCAGCACCTCTAGCGGAGCTAAAGGAACCGGGGAGCTGTTTTTT. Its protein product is CASTSSGAKGTGELFF.

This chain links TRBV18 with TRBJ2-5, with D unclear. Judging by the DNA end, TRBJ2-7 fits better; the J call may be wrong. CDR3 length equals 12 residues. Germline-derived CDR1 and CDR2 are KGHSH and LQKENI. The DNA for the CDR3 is TGTGCCAGCTCACTAGCAGACTACGAGCAGTACTTC. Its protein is CASSLADYEQYF.

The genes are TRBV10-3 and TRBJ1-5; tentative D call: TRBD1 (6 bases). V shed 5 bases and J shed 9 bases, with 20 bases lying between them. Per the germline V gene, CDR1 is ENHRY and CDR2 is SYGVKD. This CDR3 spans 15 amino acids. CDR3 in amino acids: CAISPGAGSQPPQHF. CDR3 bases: TGTGCCATCAGTCCAGGGGCAGGTAGCCAGCCGCCCCAGCATTTT.

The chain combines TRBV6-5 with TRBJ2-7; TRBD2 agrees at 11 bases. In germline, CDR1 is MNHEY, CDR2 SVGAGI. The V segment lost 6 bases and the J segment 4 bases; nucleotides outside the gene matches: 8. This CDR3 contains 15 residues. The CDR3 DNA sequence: TGTGCCAGCAGCCCAACCGGGACTAGCGGTTACGAGCAGTACTTC. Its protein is CASSPTGTSGYEQYF.

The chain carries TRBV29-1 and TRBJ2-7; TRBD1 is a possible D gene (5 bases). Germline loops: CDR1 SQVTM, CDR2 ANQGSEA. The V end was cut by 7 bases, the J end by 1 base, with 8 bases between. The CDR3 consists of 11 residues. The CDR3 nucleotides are TGCAGCGCCAGGGATTCCTACGAGCAGTACTTC. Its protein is CSARDSYEQYF.

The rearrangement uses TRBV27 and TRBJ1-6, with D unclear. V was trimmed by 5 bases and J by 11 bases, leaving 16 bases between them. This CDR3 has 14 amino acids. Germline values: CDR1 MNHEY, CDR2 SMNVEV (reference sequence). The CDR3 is CASSPHGREPPLHF. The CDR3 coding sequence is TGTGCCAGCAGTCCCCACGGACGGGAGCCACCCCTCCACTTT.

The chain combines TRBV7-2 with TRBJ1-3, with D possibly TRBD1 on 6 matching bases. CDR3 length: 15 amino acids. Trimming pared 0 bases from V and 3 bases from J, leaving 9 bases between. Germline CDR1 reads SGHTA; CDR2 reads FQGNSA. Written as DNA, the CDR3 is TGTGCCAGCAGCTTAGCAGGGGGTCTTGGAAACACCATATATTTT. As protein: CASSLAGGLGNTIYF.

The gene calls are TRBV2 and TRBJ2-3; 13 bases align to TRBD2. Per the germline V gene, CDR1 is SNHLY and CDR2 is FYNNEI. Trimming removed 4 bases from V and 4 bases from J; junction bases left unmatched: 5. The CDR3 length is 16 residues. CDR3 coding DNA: TGTGCCAGCAGTGCAGGACTAGCGGGAGTCCCAGATACGCAGTATTTT. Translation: CASSAGLAGVPDTQYF.

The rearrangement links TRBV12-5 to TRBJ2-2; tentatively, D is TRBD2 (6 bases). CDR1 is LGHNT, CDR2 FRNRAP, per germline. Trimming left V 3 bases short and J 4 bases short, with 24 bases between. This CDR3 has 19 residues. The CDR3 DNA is TGTGCTAGTGGTTTTCTGGGGGGTGGAGCAGGCGCCGTCACCGGGGAGCTGTTTTTT. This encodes CASGFLGGGAGAVTGELFF.

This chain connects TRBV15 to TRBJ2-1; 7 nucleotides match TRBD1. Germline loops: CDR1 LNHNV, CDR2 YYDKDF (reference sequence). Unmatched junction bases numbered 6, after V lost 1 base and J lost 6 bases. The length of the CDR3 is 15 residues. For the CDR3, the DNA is TGTGCCACCAGCAGAGGCGACAGGGAAGTCAATGAGCAGTTCTTC. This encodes CATSRGDREVNEQFF. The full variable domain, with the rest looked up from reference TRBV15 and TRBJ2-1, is DAMVIQNPRYQVTQFGKPVTLSCSQTLNHNVMYWYQQKSSQAPKLLFHYYDKDFNNEADTPDNFQSRRPNTSFCFLDIRSPGLGDTAMYLCATSRGDREVNEQFFGPGTRLTVL.

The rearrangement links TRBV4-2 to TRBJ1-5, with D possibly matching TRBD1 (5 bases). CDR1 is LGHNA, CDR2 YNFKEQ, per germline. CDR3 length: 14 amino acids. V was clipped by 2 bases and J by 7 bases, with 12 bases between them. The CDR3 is CASSQYLGHQPQHF. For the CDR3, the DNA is TGTGCCAGCAGCCAATACCTAGGACACCAGCCCCAGCATTTT.

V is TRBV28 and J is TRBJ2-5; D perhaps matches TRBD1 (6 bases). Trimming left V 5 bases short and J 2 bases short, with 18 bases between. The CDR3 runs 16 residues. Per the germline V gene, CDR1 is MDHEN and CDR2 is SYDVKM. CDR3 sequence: CASSPLGADYQETQYF. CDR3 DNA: TGTGCCAGCAGTCCCCTGGGGGCAGATTATCAAGAGACCCAGTACTTC.

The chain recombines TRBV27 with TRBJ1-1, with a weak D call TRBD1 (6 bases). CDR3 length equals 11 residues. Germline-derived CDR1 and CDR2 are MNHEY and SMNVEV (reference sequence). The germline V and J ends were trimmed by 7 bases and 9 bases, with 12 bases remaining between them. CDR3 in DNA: TGTGCCAGCACCCAAGGGGGTAAAGCTTTCTTT. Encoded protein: CASTQGGKAFF.

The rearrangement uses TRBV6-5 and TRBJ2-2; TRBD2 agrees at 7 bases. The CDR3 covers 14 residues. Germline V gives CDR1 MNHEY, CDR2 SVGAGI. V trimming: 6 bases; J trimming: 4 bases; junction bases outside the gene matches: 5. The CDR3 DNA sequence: TGTGCCAGCAGCAAGACTAGCAGCACCGGGGAGCTGTTTTTT. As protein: CASSKTSSTGELFF.

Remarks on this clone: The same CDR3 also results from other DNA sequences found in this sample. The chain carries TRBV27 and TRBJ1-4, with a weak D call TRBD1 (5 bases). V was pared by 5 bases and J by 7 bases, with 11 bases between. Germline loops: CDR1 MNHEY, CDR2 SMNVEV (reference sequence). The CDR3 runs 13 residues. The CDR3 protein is CASSPQGGEKLFF. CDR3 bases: TGTGCCAGCAGTCCCCAGGGCGGTGAAAAACTGTTTTTT.

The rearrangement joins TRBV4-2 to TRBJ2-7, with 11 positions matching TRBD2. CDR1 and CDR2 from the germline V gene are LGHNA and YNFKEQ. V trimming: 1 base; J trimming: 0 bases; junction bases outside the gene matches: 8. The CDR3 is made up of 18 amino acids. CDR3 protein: CASSQVETSGDFSYEQYF. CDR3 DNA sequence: TGTGCCAGCAGCCAAGTTGAGACTAGCGGGGATTTCTCCTACGAGCAGTACTTC.

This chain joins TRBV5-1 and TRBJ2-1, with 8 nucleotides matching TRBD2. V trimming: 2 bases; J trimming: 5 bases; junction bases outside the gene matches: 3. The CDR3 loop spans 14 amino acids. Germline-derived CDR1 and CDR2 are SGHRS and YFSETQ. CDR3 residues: CASSLIAGNNEQFF. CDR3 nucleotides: TGCGCCAGCAGCTTAATAGCGGGGAACAATGAGCAGTTCTTC.